These 21 T cell receptor beta chains share one sample of origin, sequenced in a study of T cell changes during pregnancy in multiple sclerosis. Profiled with immunoSEQ multiplex PCR; TCRdb holds only in-frame clones, not every one. The table shows around 44,000 clones, with approximately 92% occurring only once. The sequenced material came from peripheral blood. The source of these receptors is a female donor with multiple sclerosis, enrolled in a pregnancy study.

The chain has TRBV6-5 and TRBJ2-1; TRBD2 matches 9 bases. Per germline, CDR1 MNHEY and CDR2 SVGAGI. The CDR3 consists of 15 residues. Trimming took 8 bases from V and 3 from J; bases not matched to a gene: 8. CDR3 DNA: TGTGCCAGCCAGACCGGGACTAGCCGCTACAATGAGCAGTTCTTC. It encodes CASQTGTSRYNEQFF.

This clone was detected only once. This chain connects TRBV6-5 to TRBJ2-6; no clear D gene. The length of the CDR3 is 15 residues. Trimming took 5 bases from V and 4 from J, leaving 12 bases between them. Germline V gives CDR1 MNHEY, CDR2 SVGAGI. CDR3 sequence (DNA): TGTGCCAGCAGTAATAGCTTGCGGGGGGCCAACGTCCTGACTTTC. It yields the protein CASSNSLRGANVLTF.

This clone was seen once. The J gene is TRBJ2-2, the V gene TRBV27, with D hard to call. The germline V gene has CDR1 MNHEY and CDR2 SMNVEV (reference sequence). The CDR3 runs to 13 residues. V gave up 5 bases and J gave up 4 bases, with 8 bases separating them. CDR3 region: CASSPLATGELFF. The CDR3 nucleotides read TGTGCCAGCAGTCCGTTGGCCACCGGGGAGCTGTTTTTT.

The V call is TRBV28, the J call TRBJ1-1, with TRBD1 matching 9 bases. Losses at the gene ends were 2 bases for V and 5 bases for J; bases not matched to a gene: 6. The germline CDR1 and CDR2 sequences are MDHEN and SYDVKM. The CDR3 is made up of 15 amino acids. CDR3 in amino acids: CASSLPTGGETEAFF. The CDR3 DNA reads TGTGCCAGCAGTTTACCCACAGGGGGCGAGACTGAAGCTTTCTTT.

The chain's CDR3 is CASSSGTRSEQFF. CDR3 in DNA: TGTGCCAGCAGCTCCGGGACGAGGAGTGAGCAGTTCTTC. V is TRBV11-3 and J is TRBJ2-1; D possibly uses TRBD1 or TRBD2 (5 bases each). V dropped 4 bases and J dropped 9 bases, with 13 bases sitting between them. This CDR3 is 13 amino acids long. The germline V gene has CDR1 SGHNT and CDR2 YENEEA.

The rearrangement uses TRBV6-5 and TRBJ1-1; no reliable D call. V was shortened by 4 bases and J by 7 bases, with 13 bases between the two germline ends. The germline V gene has CDR1 MNHEY and CDR2 SVGAGI. The CDR3 is 13 amino acids. CDR3 amino acids: CASSSPDGNEAFF. CDR3 bases: TGTGCCAGCAGTTCCCCCGACGGCAATGAAGCTTTCTTT.

The chain carries TRBV9 and TRBJ2-7; D unclear. Trimming left V 4 bases short and J 3 bases short, with 14 bases between. Per germline, CDR1 SGDLS and CDR2 YYNGEE. This CDR3 contains 14 residues. Here the CDR3 DNA reads TGTGCCAGCAGCATAACAGAGAAGAACTACGAGCAGTACTTC. This sequence encodes CASSITEKNYEQYF.

The V call is TRBV28, the J call TRBJ2-1, with D tentatively TRBD2 (5 bases). CDR3 length equals 15 residues. From germline, CDR1 is MDHEN and CDR2 SYDVKM. The V end was cut by 8 bases, the J end by 1 base, with 15 bases between. The CDR3 region has the DNA TGTGCCAGCCAATCAGGTCCGGGATCCTACAATGAGCAGTTCTTC. Amino acids: CASQSGPGSYNEQFF.

The V and J genes are TRBV9 and TRBJ1-2; 11 positions match TRBD1. With 3 bases clipped from V and 4 bases from J, the junction kept 5 bases outside the gene matches. The CDR3 covers 15 residues. The germline CDR1 and CDR2 sequences are SGDLS and YYNGEE. The CDR3 loop reads CASSAQGQGGYGYTF. CDR3 bases: TGTGCCAGCAGCGCCCAGGGACAGGGGGGCTATGGCTACACCTTC. Full variable domain (missing parts from reference TRBV9 and TRBJ1-2): DSGVTQTPKHLITATGQRVTLRCSPRSGDLSVYWYQQSLDQGLQFLIQYYNGEERAKGNILERFSAQQFPDLHSELNLSSLELGDSALYFCASSAQGQGGYGYTFGSGTRLTVV.

The V call is TRBV10-2, the J call TRBJ1-2, with D hard to call. The CDR3 spans 11 residues. The germline V gene has CDR1 WSHSY and CDR2 SAAADI. Between the trimmed V and J ends, which lost 8 bases and 5 bases, there was a span of 9 bases. The CDR3 loop is CASGEIYGYTF. DNA for the CDR3: TGCGCCAGCGGCGAGATTTATGGCTACACCTTC.

The chain joins TRBV7-9 to TRBJ2-7; 7 bases fit TRBD2. The CDR3 runs 16 residues. The V gene's germline CDR1 is SEHNR and CDR2 FQNEAQ (reference sequence). V shed 2 bases, J shed 0 bases, and the junction held 7 bases outside the gene matches. The CDR3: CASSLRVAGLSYEQYF. The DNA for the CDR3 is TGTGCCAGCAGCTTAAGGGTAGCGGGTCTCTCCTACGAGCAGTACTTC.

The chain recombines TRBV9 with TRBJ2-7; D is perhaps TRBD1 or TRBD2 (5 bases each). The V and J ends lost 5 bases and 5 bases respectively, with 14 bases between them. Germline assignment: CDR1 SGDLS and CDR2 YYNGEE. The CDR3 consists of 13 residues. The CDR3 DNA reads TGTGCCAGCAGTCGATGGGACCGGGACGAGCAGTACTTC. It encodes CASSRWDRDEQYF.

Written as DNA, the CDR3 is TGTGCCAGCGCCGACAGGGTCAATCAGCCCCAGCATTTT. This codes for CASADRVNQPQHF. The gene calls are TRBV7-2 and TRBJ1-5; 7 nucleotides match TRBD1. The CDR3 extends over 13 amino acids. V dropped 8 bases and J dropped 3; count of bases not matched to a gene: 4. Germline V CDR1 and CDR2: SGHTA, FQGNSA.

The chain links TRBV4-1 to TRBJ2-1; D uncertain. This CDR3 is built from 14 residues. V dropped 4 bases and J dropped 6 bases, with 13 bases sitting between them. Germline assignment: CDR1 MGHRA and CDR2 YSYEKL. The CDR3 protein is CASSPRIYPNEQFF. CDR3 nucleotides: TGCGCCAGCAGCCCCCGGATCTACCCCAATGAGCAGTTCTTC.

The J gene is TRBJ2-5, the V gene TRBV7-9, with a possible D match to TRBD2 (7 bases). V was clipped by 1 base and J by 5 bases, with 14 bases between them. The CDR3 is 15 amino acids. Germline V gene lookup returns CDR1 SEHNR and CDR2 FQNEAQ (reference sequence). CDR3 sequence reads: CASSLVGGAVETQYF. The CDR3 coding sequence is TGTGCCAGCAGCTTAGTGGGGGGGGCGGTGGAGACCCAGTACTTC.

The chain combines TRBV5-6 with TRBJ2-7; 10 bases match TRBD2. After removal of 4 bases from V and 4 bases from J, the junction contained 5 bases not matched to a gene. Germline loops: CDR1 SGHDT, CDR2 YYEEEE. The length of the CDR3 is 14 residues. The CDR3 DNA follows: TGTGCCAGCAGCCTAGCGGGACTAGCGTACGAGCAGTACTTC. This sequence encodes CASSLAGLAYEQYF. Full variable domain (outside the CDR3, taken from reference TRBV5-6 and TRBJ2-7): DAGVTQSPTHLIKTRGQQVTLRCSPKSGHDTVSWYQQALGQGPQFIFQYYEEEERQRGNFPDRFSGHQFPNYSSELNVNALLLGDSALYLCASSLAGLAYEQYFGPGTRLTVT.

The chain recombines TRBV9 with TRBJ1-4, with 8 bases lining up with TRBD1. This CDR3 spans 14 amino acids. Trimming removed 4 bases from V and 5 bases from J; junction bases left unmatched: 4. CDR1 is SGDLS, CDR2 YYNGEE, per germline. CDR3 sequence reads: CASSSRTGNEKLFF. The CDR3 DNA sequence: TGTGCCAGCAGCTCGCGGACAGGGAATGAAAAACTGTTTTTT.

The CDR3 is CASSSGGSVGGQYF. The CDR3 coding sequence is TGCGCCAGCAGTTCAGGGGGATCCGTTGGGGGCCAGTACTTC. The chain employs TRBV10-1 and TRBJ2-5, with 7 bases that match TRBD1. J lost 10 bases, V lost 5 bases, and 13 bases had no gene match. CDR1 and CDR2 (germline): WNHNN, SYGVQD (reference sequence). The CDR3 has 14 residues.

The chain employs TRBV19 and TRBJ1-4; 8 bases are a match to TRBD1. This CDR3 is built from 14 residues. J was trimmed by 4 bases and V by 6 bases; bases with no gene match: 4. Germline CDR1 reads LNHDA; CDR2 reads SQIVND (reference sequence). CDR3: CASRQTGDNEKLFF. DNA of the CDR3: TGTGCCAGTAGACAGACAGGGGATAATGAAAAACTGTTTTTT.

The rearrangement uses TRBV7-9 and TRBJ2-7; 11 bases align to TRBD2. The V gene's germline CDR1 is SEHNR and CDR2 FQNEAQ (reference sequence). This CDR3 is 14 amino acids long. Trimming cost V 6 bases and J 2 bases; bases outside gene matches: 3. CDR3 bases: TGTGCCAGCAGTCTAGCGGGAGGCACCTACGAGCAGTACTTC. Residues: CASSLAGGTYEQYF.

The rearrangement links TRBV7-2 to TRBJ2-3; D may correspond to TRBD1 or TRBD2 (5 bases each). Germline CDR1 and CDR2: SGHTA and FQGNSA. The CDR3 consists of 17 residues. V was trimmed by 5 bases and J by 2 bases, leaving 20 bases between them. The CDR3 DNA sequence: TGTGCCAGCAGCCGCCAGGAGGCAGGGACCTACACAGATACGCAGTATTTT. Amino acid sequence: CASSRQEAGTYTDTQYF.